This section outlines one TCR beta chain sequence together with its context. Its antigen is not yet known. No qualities accompany the bases; no much larger clone lies one base away. Genomic DNA was extracted from sorted cells for sequencing of the TCRbeta CDR3 region. The immunoSEQ Assay was used to sequence the TCRbeta CDR3 regions. TCRdb took over this immuneACCESS table, retaining in-frame rearrangements with V and J assigned. Such tables are incomplete; in checked studies, under half of the missing clones stem from an unresolved V gene, and the remainder is unexplained. This sample holds tens of thousands of clones; around 93% were observed only once. In total, the top ten clones hold approximately 28% of the sample. The CDR3 measures 17 amino acids from cysteine to phenylalanine. CDR3 DNA only is kept here, 51 bases in frame from base 1. From V the trimming removes 4 bases and from J it removes 5 bases, while the gene matches leave 13 bases of the junction unaccounted for. Looking up the germline V gene yields CDR1 SNHLY and CDR2 FYNNEI.

The sample comes from a study of OX40 agonist ivuxolimab in advanced cancers. Study-wide context: Ivuxolimab was a fully human IgG2 agonistic monoclonal antibody targeting the costimulatory receptor OX40 (CD134). Intravenous ivuxolimab was administered to patients every 2 weeks at six dose levels: 0.01, 0.1, 0.3, 1.5, 3 and 10 mg/kg. Of the roughly 52 patients in dose escalation, some 19 had hepatocellular carcinoma, around 15 had melanoma, 9 had renal cell carcinoma and 9 had head and neck cancer. In the dose-escalation cohort, more than 80% of patients were male, and the mean age was roughly 60 years with a range of about 20 to 80. Patients were allowed to have had prior anti-PD-1, anti-PD-L1 or anti-CTLA-4 therapy, and around 41% of the dose-escalation patients had previously received checkpoint inhibitors. Three dose-escalation patients achieved partial responses, one with hepatocellular carcinoma and two with cutaneous melanoma. The purpose of peripheral TCRbeta sequencing was to test whether ivuxolimab changed TCR sequence diversity and led to clonal T-cell expansion. The monotherapy dose-escalation portion (N = 52 patients) of the phase I ivuxolimab trial is reported in the paper.

The trial excluded patients who had a history of autoimmune disease or were on systemic immunosuppression. In every dose cohort, peripheral blood was drawn for TCR sequencing at baseline, cycle 4 day 1, and cycle 7 day 1. The samples were taken from a phase I, first-in-human, multicenter, open-label dose-escalation trial of ivuxolimab. Adults with locally advanced or metastatic melanoma, renal cell carcinoma, hepatocellular carcinoma or head and neck squamous cell carcinoma were enrolled in the trial. CD4+ and CD8+ T cells were sorted separately from peripheral blood before TCR sequencing. The research as a whole found: At doses of 0.1 to 3.0 mg/kg, clonal expansion of both CD4+ and CD8+ T cells in blood was seen between baseline and week 6. Low levels of normalized T-cell clonal expansion were also seen in some patients who did not respond. In the 0.1-3.0 mg/kg groups, partial responders were among the patients with the lowest normalized peripheral clonal expansion, particularly in CD8+ T cells. After ivuxolimab, expanded clones were on average more numerous among CD8+ T cells than among CD4+ T cells. The antigen specificity of the peripheral T cells that underwent clonal expansion was not determined.

The clonotype originates from an adult with an advanced solid tumor such as melanoma, head and neck, liver or kidney cancer. The V and J genes are TRBV2 and TRBJ2-7; 11 bases in the junction line up with TRBD2. Sequenced material: CD4+ or CD8+ T cells sorted from blood, taken in a trial of the OX40 agonist ivuxolimab. The encoded CDR3 is CASSGTSGSNVPNEQYF. At the DNA level, the sequence is TGTGCCAGCAGTGGAACTAGCGGGAGTAACGTTCCTAACGAGCAGTACTTC.